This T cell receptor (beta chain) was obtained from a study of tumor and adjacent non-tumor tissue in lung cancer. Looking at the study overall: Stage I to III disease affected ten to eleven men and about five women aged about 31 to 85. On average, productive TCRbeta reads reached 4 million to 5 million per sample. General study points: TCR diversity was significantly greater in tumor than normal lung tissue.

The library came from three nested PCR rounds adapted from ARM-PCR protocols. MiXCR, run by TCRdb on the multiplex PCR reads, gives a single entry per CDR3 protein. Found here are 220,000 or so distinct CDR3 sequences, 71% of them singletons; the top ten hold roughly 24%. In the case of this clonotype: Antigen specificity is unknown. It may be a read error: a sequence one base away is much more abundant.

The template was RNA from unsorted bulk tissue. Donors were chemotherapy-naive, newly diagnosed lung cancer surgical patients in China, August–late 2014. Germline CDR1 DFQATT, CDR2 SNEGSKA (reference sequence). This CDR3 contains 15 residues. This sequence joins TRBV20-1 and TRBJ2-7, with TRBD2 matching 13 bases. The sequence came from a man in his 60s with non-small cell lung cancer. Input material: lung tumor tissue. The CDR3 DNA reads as TGCAGTGCTAGGACTAGCGGGAGGACATCCTACGAGCATTACTTC. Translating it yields CSARTSGRTSYEHYF.